This TCR beta chain was sequenced during a study of chemoradiotherapy in HPV16-positive cancers. About the study: Candidate HPV-specific T-cell clones and common TCR motifs came from functional assays in two HPV16-positive patients.

Assay used: immunoSEQ multiplex PCR; TCRdb lists only in-frame clones, some missing. The table shows 7,000 to 9,500 clones, with roughly 78% occurring only once. Findings and caveats of the study: Only a couple of HPV16-positive patients supplied the functional HPV-specificity definition. During treatment, candidate HPV-specific clones and E7-related motifs expanded in tumor.

A few counts support this clone. Its specificity is not known. This clonotype originated in a human donor with HPV-associated anogenital cancer. The sample was taken from a patient who underwent chemoradiotherapy.

CDR3 sequence: CASKVEREAYEQYF. In DNA form, the CDR3 reads TGTGCCAGTAAGGTGGAGCGGGAGGCCTACGAGCAGTACTTC. The chain carries TRBV19 and TRBJ2-7, with TRBD2 identical over 9 bases. Germline CDR1 LNHDA, CDR2 SQIVND (reference sequence). V shed 7 bases and J 2 bases; nucleotides not matched to a gene: 6. The length of the CDR3 is 14 residues.